A selection of T cell receptor beta chains follows, all from one sample in a study of vaccination and CD4 T cells after COVID-19. Antigens of these TCRs are unknown. TCRdb redid the calling of the PCR reads with MiXCR, one entry per CDR3 protein. Here the sample spans more than 13,000 distinct CDR3 sequences, around two fifths being singletons. The specimen was CD4+ T cells from blood, cultured in vitro. The receptors here all came from a human donor who had recovered from COVID-19. The CDR3 runs from the conserved cysteine through the conserved F or W. D genes are given only for firm matches. Clone size is stated in some rows and not others, as once, few, many or a class when expanded.

j_gene: TRBJ1-1
abundance: .
d_gene: TRBD1
v_gene: TRBV11-2
CDR3nt: TGTGCCAGCAGCTTACTTGGCAGGGGGCGCGGCACTGAAGCTTTCTTT
CDR3aa: CASSLLGRGRGTEAFF

j_gene: TRBJ2-7
abundance: .
d_gene: .
v_gene: TRBV30
CDR3nt: TGTGCCTGGAAATTTGGGGACGGGACTGCAGTTTCGATGCAGTACTTC
CDR3aa: CAWKFGDGTAVSMQYF

j_gene: TRBJ2-3
abundance: few
d_gene: TRBD2
v_gene: TRBV20-1
CDR3nt: TGCAGTGCTAGTCTCCCGACTAGCGGCACAGATACGCAGTATTTT
CDR3aa: CSASLPTSGTDTQYF

j_gene: TRBJ2-2
abundance: .
d_gene: .
v_gene: TRBV5-4
CDR3nt: TGTGCCAGCAGGGACAGAAACACCGGGGAGCTGTTTTTT
CDR3aa: CASRDRNTGELFF

j_gene: TRBJ1-5
abundance: .
d_gene: .
v_gene: TRBV20-1
CDR3nt: TGCAGTGCTAGGGACGGAGAGCTTTATAGCAATCAGCCCCAGCATTTT
CDR3aa: CSARDGELYSNQPQHF

j_gene: TRBJ1-2
abundance: few
d_gene: .
v_gene: TRBV19
CDR3nt: TGTGCCAGTAGTATCTCAGGGACGGCCGGTGGCTACACCTTC
CDR3aa: CASSISGTAGGYTF

j_gene: TRBJ2-3
abundance: .
d_gene: .
v_gene: TRBV19
CDR3nt: TGTGCCAGTAGTAAAGGGGTCGGAACAGATACGCAGTATTTT
CDR3aa: CASSKGVGTDTQYF

j_gene: TRBJ2-2
abundance: .
d_gene: TRBD1
v_gene: TRBV4-3
CDR3nt: TGCGCCAGCAGCTGGACAGGGAACACCGGGGAGCTGTTTTTT
CDR3aa: CASSWTGNTGELFF

j_gene: TRBJ2-5
abundance: .
d_gene: .
v_gene: TRBV30
CDR3nt: TGTGCCTGGAACTTGGCGTACCAAGAGACCCAGTACTTC
CDR3aa: CAWNLAYQETQYF

j_gene: TRBJ2-5
abundance: few
d_gene: TRBD2
v_gene: TRBV20-1
CDR3nt: TGCAGTGCTCCCGGACTAGCAGGCGAGACCCAGTACTTC
CDR3aa: CSAPGLAGETQYF

j_gene: TRBJ2-7
abundance: .
d_gene: .
v_gene: TRBV27
CDR3nt: TGTGCCAGCAGTTTTGGGCAGTTCTACGAGCAGTACTTC
CDR3aa: CASSFGQFYEQYF

j_gene: TRBJ2-7
abundance: .
d_gene: TRBD1
v_gene: TRBV20-1
CDR3nt: TGCAGTGCTCAAACCCCGGGACAGGGAACTCCCTACGAGCAGTACTTC
CDR3aa: CSAQTPGQGTPYEQYF

j_gene: TRBJ1-5
abundance: few
d_gene: .
v_gene: TRBV20-1
CDR3nt: TGCAGTGCAGGGGGGGTCGGGGGTTATAGCAATCAGCCCCAGCATTTT
CDR3aa: CSAGGVGGYSNQPQHF

j_gene: TRBJ2-1
abundance: .
d_gene: TRBD1
v_gene: TRBV20-1
CDR3nt: TGCAGTGCTCGGGGACAGGTCTACAATGAGCAGTTCTTC
CDR3aa: CSARGQVYNEQFF

j_gene: TRBJ1-4
abundance: .
d_gene: .
v_gene: TRBV15
CDR3nt: TGTGCCACCAGCAGAGAAGGGGACGATGAAAAACTGTTTTTT
CDR3aa: CATSREGDDEKLFF

j_gene: TRBJ1-1
abundance: .
d_gene: .
v_gene: TRBV6-2/TRBV6-3
CDR3nt: TGTGCCAGCAATCAGGGGACTGAAGCTTTCTTT
CDR3aa: CASNQGTEAFF

j_gene: TRBJ2-5
abundance: .
d_gene: TRBD1
v_gene: TRBV12-3/TRBV12-4
CDR3nt: TGTGCCAGCAGAGACAGGGGAGAAGAAGAGACCCAGTACTTC
CDR3aa: CASRDRGEEETQYF

j_gene: TRBJ2-7
abundance: .
d_gene: .
v_gene: TRBV24-1
CDR3nt: TGTGCCACCAGTGTTGGCTACGAGCAGTACTTC
CDR3aa: CATSVGYEQYF

j_gene: TRBJ2-7
abundance: .
d_gene: .
v_gene: TRBV21-1
CDR3nt: TGTGCCAGCAGCAAAGAAAGGGTCGGGGGTTGCTCCTACGAGCAGTACTTC
CDR3aa: CASSKERVGGCSYEQYF

j_gene: TRBJ2-3
abundance: .
d_gene: TRBD1
v_gene: TRBV20-1
CDR3nt: TGCAGTGCTAGAGATGTCTTCGGCGGGACAGGCCTCGATAGCACAGATACGCAGTATTTT
CDR3aa: CSARDVFGGTGLDSTDTQYF

j_gene: TRBJ1-4
abundance: .
d_gene: .
v_gene: TRBV15
CDR3nt: TGTGCCACCAGCAGGTCTGCGCAGGGTGGCGAAAAACTGTTTTTT
CDR3aa: CATSRSAQGGEKLFF

j_gene: TRBJ1-2
abundance: few
d_gene: .
v_gene: TRBV2
CDR3nt: TGTGCCAGCAGATATCGGCCCGGGGGGGGCTACACCTTC
CDR3aa: CASRYRPGGGYTF

j_gene: TRBJ1-3
abundance: .
d_gene: .
v_gene: TRBV7-8
CDR3nt: TGTGCCAGCAGCTTAGATCTCCAGGAACGCTCTGGAAACACCATATATTTT
CDR3aa: CASSLDLQERSGNTIYF

j_gene: TRBJ2-1
abundance: .
d_gene: .
v_gene: TRBV20-1
CDR3nt: TGCAGTGCCCGCCCTCCCTCCTACAATGAGCAGTTCTTC
CDR3aa: CSARPPSYNEQFF

j_gene: TRBJ2-2
abundance: .
d_gene: TRBD1
v_gene: TRBV7-2
CDR3nt: TGTGCCAGCAGCTTTGGGACAGGGTTCGGGGAGCTGTTTTTT
CDR3aa: CASSFGTGFGELFF

j_gene: TRBJ2-1
abundance: .
d_gene: .
v_gene: TRBV9
CDR3nt: TGTGCCAGCAGCGTGTCGTCTCGCAGTTACAATGAGCAGTTCTTC
CDR3aa: CASSVSSRSYNEQFF

j_gene: TRBJ1-1
abundance: .
d_gene: .
v_gene: TRBV19
CDR3nt: TGTGCCAGTAGTATAGTTTGGCGGAACACTGAAGCTTTCTTT
CDR3aa: CASSIVWRNTEAFF

j_gene: TRBJ1-3
abundance: .
d_gene: .
v_gene: TRBV7-2
CDR3nt: TGTGCCAGCAGCGAACAGGTTTTTGGAAACACCATATATTTT
CDR3aa: CASSEQVFGNTIYF

j_gene: TRBJ1-6
abundance: few
d_gene: .
v_gene: TRBV20-1
CDR3nt: TGCAGTGGCGCGGACGGTGATAATTCACCCCTCCACTTT
CDR3aa: CSGADGDNSPLHF

j_gene: TRBJ1-6
abundance: .
d_gene: .
v_gene: TRBV7-9
CDR3nt: TGTGCCGGCAGCTTTATCAAGGGTTCACCCCTCCACTTT
CDR3aa: CAGSFIKGSPLHF

j_gene: TRBJ1-5
abundance: .
d_gene: .
v_gene: TRBV28
CDR3nt: TGTGCCAGCAGTTTCGCTAGGGGGGGCAATCAGCCCCAGCATTTT
CDR3aa: CASSFARGGNQPQHF